The clone carrying this TCR beta chain appeared once. Its antigen is undetermined. Germline V gene lookup returns CDR1 LGHNA and CDR2 YSLEER. V shed 4 bases and J shed 4 bases, with 10 bases lying between them. The CDR3 runs 13 residues. This sample was taken from a study of OX40 agonist ivuxolimab in advanced cancers. Whole-study context: Earlier anti-PD-1, anti-PD-L1 or anti-CTLA-4 therapy was permitted; 35% to 50% had received some. Notes on the study in general: On average, CD8+ T cells showed a greater number of expanded clones than CD4+.

The protocol was immunoSEQ multiplex PCR, while the TCRdb copy is restricted to in-frame clones and leaves out a portion. The data contain approximately 92,000 clones, approximately 80% of them singletons. The TCR was taken from an adult with an advanced solid tumor such as melanoma, head and neck, liver or kidney cancer. The rearrangement uses TRBV4-3 and TRBJ1-1; D gene unclear. This material consisted of CD4+ or CD8+ T cells sorted from blood, taken in a trial of the OX40 agonist ivuxolimab. This chain's CDR3 is CASSRLGVTEAFF. CDR3 in DNA: TGCGCCAGCAGCCGTCTTGGGGTCACTGAAGCTTTCTTT.